The 26 T cell receptor beta chains below all came from one sample that was sequenced in a study of blood T cells in healthy people across ages. A second PCR, run for about 6 to 11 cycles, used a sample-barcoded 5' primer plus a J-beta primer mix. MiXCR, run by TCRdb on the 5' RACE reads, gives a single entry per CDR3 protein. Of fewer than 900,000 distinct CDR3 sequences in the sample, 45% to 50% were seen once. The sequenced material came from blood. These TCRs come from a woman in her fifties or sixties in good health.

This chain links TRBV30 with TRBJ2-5, with D possibly matching TRBD2 (6 bases). Germline loops: CDR1 GTSNPN, CDR2 SVGIG (reference sequence). The CDR3 is 13 amino acids. V lost 4 bases to trimming and J lost 2 bases, with 11 bases between them. This chain's CDR3 is CAWNSLAQETQYF. CDR3 in DNA: TGTGCCTGGAACTCCCTAGCGCAAGAGACCCAGTACTTC.

This clonotype was seen ten or more times. The chain has TRBV12-3 or TRBV12-4 and TRBJ2-3; D unresolved. The V and J ends lost 7 bases and 1 base respectively, with 9 bases between them. The CDR3 is 13 residues long. CDR3 sequence: CASMYTGTDTQYF. The CDR3 region has the DNA TGTGCCAGCATGTACACCGGCACAGATACGCAGTATTTT.

This chain joins TRBV20-1 and TRBJ2-4; no clear D. The J call may be mistaken, given a closer DNA end match to TRBJ2-7. Germline V gene data show CDR1 as DFQATT and CDR2 as SNEGSKA (reference sequence). The CDR3 totals 14 residues. In nucleotides, the CDR3 is TGCAGTGCTAGAGAGAGACTTCTTTCCCTCGAGCAGTACTTC. Its translation is CSARERLLSLEQYF.

The CDR3 spells CATSRAGTTTNYGYTF. The CDR3 DNA reads TGTGCCACCAGCAGAGCCGGGACAACCACCAACTATGGCTACACCTTC. The rearrangement links TRBV15 to TRBJ1-2; weak D call: TRBD1 (6 bases). With 1 base removed from V and 2 bases from J, the gap between germline ends came to 14 bases. This CDR3 comprises 16 residues. Germline CDR1 is LNHNV and CDR2 is YYDKDF (reference sequence).

The chain uses TRBV6-5 and TRBJ2-1; TRBD2 is a possible D gene (5 bases). Per the germline V gene, CDR1 is MNHEY and CDR2 is SVGAGI. CDR3 length: 14 residues. V gave up 7 bases and J gave up 8 bases, with 18 bases separating them. CDR3 amino acids: CASTHGPSSDEQFF. The CDR3 nucleotides are TGTGCCAGCACCCACGGGCCTAGCTCAGATGAGCAGTTCTTC.

This clonotype was picked up a small number of times. The chain has TRBV7-3 and TRBJ2-7, with 9 bases lining up with TRBD1. V lost 5 bases, J lost 1 base, and 6 bases stayed unmatched. Germline CDR1 SGHTA, CDR2 FQGTGA. This CDR3 is 15 amino acids long. The CDR3 is CASSPGQGVSYEQYF. For the CDR3, the DNA is TGTGCCAGCAGCCCGGGACAGGGAGTTTCCTACGAGCAGTACTTC.

This chain links TRBV28 with TRBJ1-2; D ambiguous. This CDR3 has 14 residues. Germline CDR1 reads MDHEN; CDR2 reads SYDVKM. V gave up 6 bases and J gave up 6 bases, with 17 bases separating them. CDR3 sequence (DNA): TGTGCCAGCAGGGTATCCGGCCGACGTGATGGCTACACCTTC. Amino acids: CASRVSGRRDGYTF.

This clonotype was found many times. This sequence joins TRBV10-3 and TRBJ2-5; 8 bases line up with TRBD1. Germline V gene lookup returns CDR1 ENHRY and CDR2 SYGVKD. V gave up 0 bases and J gave up 2 bases; unmatched junction bases: 2. CDR3 length: 15 residues. CDR3 in amino acids: CAISESTGAQETQYF. In DNA form, the CDR3 reads TGTGCCATCAGTGAGTCGACAGGGGCTCAAGAGACCCAGTACTTC.

The chain combines TRBV12-3 or TRBV12-4 with TRBJ1-1; D not resolved. The germline V and J ends were trimmed by 5 bases and 7 bases, with 14 bases remaining between them. CDR3 length: 13 amino acids. The CDR3 DNA is TGTGCCAGCAGTATCGGATCGAGCGGTGAAGCTTTCTTT. It yields the protein CASSIGSSGEAFF.

This clonotype appeared a few times. J is TRBJ2-3 and V is TRBV27, with 11 nucleotides matching TRBD2. The V segment lost 8 bases and the J segment 6 bases; nucleotides outside the gene matches: 7. The CDR3 totals 14 residues. Germline V gene sequence: CDR1 MNHEY, CDR2 SMNVEV (reference sequence). The CDR3 DNA follows: TGTGCCAGCTACCCTAGCGGGAGGCCCGATACGCAGTATTTT. This codes for CASYPSGRPDTQYF.

The chain uses TRBV30 and TRBJ2-7; tentatively, D is TRBD1 (6 bases). V lost 3 bases and J 0 bases, leaving 9 bases between the germline ends. Looked up from germline, CDR1 is GTSNPN and CDR2 is SVGIG (reference sequence). The CDR3 loop spans 13 amino acids. As DNA, the CDR3 is TGTGCCTGGAGGGCAGGGGCCTCCTACGAGCAGTACTTC. Its protein product is CAWRAGASYEQYF.

This clonotype appeared a few times. The V gene is TRBV4-1, the J gene TRBJ2-1, with 11 bases lining up with TRBD2. The V and J ends lost 4 bases and 5 bases, in that order; junction bases with no gene match: 7. Germline CDR1 reads MGHRA; CDR2 reads YSYEKL. CDR3 length: 16 amino acids. DNA of the CDR3: TGCGCCAGCAGCCGGCTAGCGGGAGGATTTGACAATGAGCAGTTCTTC. This sequence encodes CASSRLAGGFDNEQFF.

The gene calls are TRBV6-6 and TRBJ2-3; D is possibly TRBD1 or TRBD2 (7 bases each). The V end lost 7 bases, the J end lost 2 bases, and 13 bases lay between the germline ends. The CDR3 consists of 14 residues. The V gene's germline CDR1 is MNHNY and CDR2 SVGAGI (reference sequence). As DNA, the CDR3 is TGTGCCAGCACCAGGGGGGGTAACACAGATACGCAGTATTTT. Translated, it gives CASTRGGNTDTQYF.

The chain recombines TRBV20-1 with TRBJ2-5, with 10 bases that match TRBD2. In germline, CDR1 is DFQATT, CDR2 SNEGSKA (reference sequence). This CDR3 has 15 residues. The V and J ends lost 0 bases and 4 bases, in that order; junction bases with no gene match: 5. The CDR3 protein is CSARDALAGVETQYF. CDR3 nucleotide sequence: TGCAGTGCTAGAGATGCCCTAGCGGGAGTAGAGACCCAGTACTTC.

This clonotype turned up a few times. V and J are TRBV28 and TRBJ1-5; TRBD1 matches 8 bases. The CDR3 length is 15 residues. From germline, CDR1 is MDHEN and CDR2 SYDVKM. Trimming cost V 6 bases and J 3 bases; bases outside gene matches: 7. CDR3 amino acids: CASRPWTGNNQPQHF. The CDR3 nucleotides are TGTGCCAGCAGACCCTGGACAGGGAACAATCAGCCCCAGCATTTT.

This clonotype occurred a few times. CDR3 sequence (DNA): TGCGCCAGCACAGGGGGCGCAGCGGGATACAATGAGCAGTTCTTC. The encoded protein is CASTGGAAGYNEQFF. This chain uses TRBV5-1 with TRBJ2-1, with D tentatively TRBD1 (8 bases). The germline V gene has CDR1 SGHRS and CDR2 YFSETQ. The V end lost 6 bases, the J end lost 4 bases, and 17 bases lay between the germline ends. The CDR3 runs to 15 residues.

This clonotype was recorded a few times. The V and J genes are TRBV27 and TRBJ2-6, with a tentative D call TRBD2 (5 bases). V was shortened by 5 bases and J by 0 bases, with 11 bases between the two germline ends. The V gene's germline CDR1 is MNHEY and CDR2 SMNVEV (reference sequence). CDR3 length: 16 residues. In nucleotides, the CDR3 is TGTGCCAGCAGTACCCGAGGAGGCTCTGGGGCCAACGTCCTGACTTTC. It encodes CASSTRGGSGANVLTF.

This chain uses TRBV5-1 with TRBJ2-1, with D possibly matching TRBD1 (6 bases). The J call may be wrong; the DNA end is better matched by TRBJ2-7. The length of the CDR3 is 16 residues. Germline V gene lookup returns CDR1 SGHRS and CDR2 YFSETQ. For the CDR3, the DNA is TGCGCCAGCAGCTTGGGGGGGCGGAGGTCCTACAATGAGCAGTACTTC. Its translation: CASSLGGRRSYNEQYF.

In the case of this clonotype: This clone may be a read error of a much larger clone one base away. The V call is TRBV5-1, the J call TRBJ1-4; D is possibly TRBD1 (5 bases). V lost 4 bases to trimming and J lost 10 bases, with 17 bases between them. Germline V gene lookup returns CDR1 SGHRS and CDR2 YFSETQ. The CDR3 consists of 14 residues. In DNA form, the CDR3 reads TGCGCCAGCAGCGGGGATCATCCCCAGGGAAAACTGTTTTTT. Translation: CASSGDHPQGKLFF.

The chain combines TRBV6-2 or TRBV6-3 with TRBJ2-7, with D possibly TRBD1 on 6 matching bases. Trimming took off 6 bases at V and 3 bases at J, with 18 bases between the two ends. The CDR3 is made up of 15 amino acids. Germline lookup yields CDR1 MNHEY and CDR2 SVGEGT. CDR3 bases: TGTGCCAGCAGAGAACGAAAGGGGGTATACTACGAGCAGTACTTC. It codes for CASRERKGVYYEQYF.

The chain links TRBV15 to TRBJ2-1; 8 bases align to TRBD2. The CDR3 spans 14 residues. The ends lost 7 bases at V and 3 bases at J; junction bases unmatched: 5. CDR1 is LNHNV, CDR2 YYDKDF, per germline (reference sequence). CDR3 in amino acids: CATKEGLGYNEQFF. The CDR3 DNA follows: TGTGCCACCAAAGAGGGACTAGGCTACAATGAGCAGTTCTTC.

This clonotype showed up just a few times. V and J are TRBV7-2 and TRBJ2-1; D tentatively fits TRBD1 or TRBD2 (5 bases each). CDR3 length: 15 amino acids. The V and J ends lost 5 bases and 2 bases respectively, with 13 bases between them. The germline CDR1 and CDR2 sequences are SGHTA and FQGNSA. The CDR3 reads CASSLTRGTYNEQFF. CDR3 nucleotide sequence: TGTGCCAGCAGCCTTACGAGGGGCACCTACAATGAGCAGTTCTTC.

The gene calls are TRBV20-1 and TRBJ1-6; TRBD1 agrees at 8 bases. Unmatched junction bases numbered 4, after V lost 0 bases and J lost 6 bases. The CDR3 covers 15 residues. CDR1 and CDR2 (germline): DFQATT, SNEGSKA (reference sequence). This CDR3 reads CSARDRDRGNSPLHF. The CDR3 coding sequence is TGCAGTGCTAGAGATCGCGACAGGGGTAATTCACCCCTCCACTTT.

This clonotype was seen just once. The rearrangement joins TRBV28 to TRBJ2-2; TRBD2 aligns across 8 bases. The CDR3 has 12 residues. Germline CDR1 reads MDHEN; CDR2 reads SYDVKM. V was pared by 9 bases and J by 6 bases, with 3 bases of the junction left unmatched. The CDR3 nucleotides are TGTGCCAGTGAGCGGGGGCCCGGGGAGCTGTTTTTT. This sequence encodes CASERGPGELFF. The variable domain in full, with the rest retrieved from reference TRBV28 and TRBJ2-2, is DVKVTQSSRYLVKRTGEKVFLECVQDMDHENMFWYRQDPGLGLRLIYFSYDVKMKEKGDIPEGYSVSREKKERFSLILESASTNQTSMYLCASERGPGELFFGEGSRLTVL.

The V gene is TRBV20-1, the J gene TRBJ2-5, with TRBD1 identical over 7 bases. This CDR3 contains 14 residues. Germline trimming cut 0 bases from V and 11 bases from J; bases unmatched to any gene: 12. Germline values: CDR1 DFQATT, CDR2 SNEGSKA (reference sequence). CDR3 sequence: CSARDRDSLREQYF. In DNA, the CDR3 is TGCAGTGCTAGAGATAGGGACAGCCTTCGAGAGCAGTACTTC.

A word on this clonotype: An end of the junction does not agree with germline; a read error may underlie this. The V gene is TRBV29-1, the J gene TRBJ1-3; TRBD1 might be the D (5 bases). The CDR3 runs 13 residues. Germline-derived CDR1 and CDR2 are SQVTM and ANQGSEA. CDR3 protein: CSVEGQDGDTIYF. CDR3 nucleotide sequence: TGCAGCGTTGAGGGGCAGGATGGAGACACCATATATTTT.